This TCR beta chain was sequenced in a study of cytomegalovirus exposure and HLA in healthy donors (TCRdb year 2017). Context from the whole study: In an earlier analysis of 587 of the donors, 276 Gb of sequence data and 90 million to 120 million unique TCR beta sequences from 180 million or so T cells were reported. To predict cytomegalovirus infection status, the study brought together high-throughput TCR immunosequencing, statistical association of individual TCRs with disease status, and machine learning. An earlier analysis of more than 450 of the donors used high-throughput TCR beta sequencing to judge whether each TCR beta V gene segment behaved as functional or pseudogenic. A later genetic analysis used genome-wide SNP genotypes for 398 of the 666 donors, treating that subset as a discovery cohort. Typing coverage varied by locus: roughly 620-640 donors for A, B, C, DRB1 and DQB1; under 550 for DQA1; 606 for DPA1; roughly 450 for DPB1. The study aimed to test whether cataloging public T cell receptors could reveal signatures of past pathogen exposure. Donor age, sex, ethnicity and CMV serostatus were compiled alongside the repertoire data. All discovery cohort repertoires had been generated using a single sequencing platform. An early release covering roughly 580 HLA-typed donors comprised about 320 gigabases of sequencing data and around 85 million unique TCR sequences. HLA typing included class I and class II loci at four-digit resolution. Rather than using new phenotypic data, the later analysis identified candidate immune exposures from TCR beta sequences and from how often those sequences occurred across donors. Because of strong linkage in the cohort, roughly five DR-DQ haplotypes were treated as single units for association and clustering. A later analysis re-analyzed previously published TCR beta repertoires from 666 donors and added high-resolution HLA genotyping to study TCR occurrence patterns. Among some 410 genotyped donors of the cohort, an average of approximately 240,000 unique TCR beta nucleotide sequences were sequenced per donor, about a sixth of them non-productive. Of the 350 to 450 genotyped donors, roughly 80% fell in the genetic ancestry cluster associated with self-reported Caucasian donors. The study profiled the T cell repertoires of hundreds of subjects by immunosequencing and related them to cytomegalovirus serostatus. Along with the roughly 670-subject first cohort, a separate validation cohort of more than 90 different subjects was used.

Germline trimming amounts to 1 base on V and 5 bases on J, with 7 as the count of junction bases outside the gene matches. From its cysteine to its phenylalanine, the CDR3 spans 16 amino acids. Solely the CDR3 DNA is kept, with 48 bases framed from the first base. From a lookup of the germline V gene, CDR1 and CDR2 are SGDLS and YYNGEE. The study at large found these results: In a later analysis, about 16,000 TCR beta sequences were associated with specific HLA alleles at a false discovery rate of 0.05. In vitro tests confirmed that a few of the cytomegalovirus-associated TCR beta chains recognize cytomegalovirus antigens. According to a later genetic analysis, donors in an Asian-associated ancestry cluster had fewer N-insertions in productive TCRs than the roughly 670-donor mean. Only TCR beta chains were sequenced in this cohort, and the absence of alpha or paired-chain data limited detectable features. The only immune exposure information available for the cohort was CMV serostatus. In a later analysis, several top co-occurrence clusters were reported to appear linked to parvovirus B19, influenza, CMV and Epstein-Barr virus. It was suggested by the authors that the approach could potentially be generalized to other disease states and immunological phenotypes. A further reported finding was that TCR beta sequences accurately predicted the HLA-A and HLA-B alleles for most subjects in the first cohort. Seventeen rarely observed V segments, including chromosome 9 orphons, were excluded from the earlier analysis of a few hundred of the donors because counts were too low. The study gave a list of over 150 TCR beta chains associated with cytomegalovirus. In a later genetic analysis, a missense DCLRE1C variant was associated with V-gene and J-gene trimming of TCR beta chains, and the association was replicated in an independent cohort. According to a later analysis, TCR association rates differed among HLA loci, with DRB1 alleles showing the most associated TCRs and HLA-C alleles showing the fewest. Sequencing depth was assumed to be roughly uniform across donors in the presence/absence analyses, though that assumption may not hold. Some IMGT-functional V segments, including TRBV6-2 and TRBV6-3, could not be distinguished by the 87-base-pair reads and were therefore excluded. Across donors, most TCR sequences were observed very rarely, whereas some public TCRs were present in many individuals. A later analysis found that HLA-associated TCR beta chains were more clonally expanded and had lower generation probabilities than equally common non-associated chains. Cytomegalovirus status was reported to be diagnosed by the classifier with high specificity and sensitivity in both the original and validation cohorts. Correlated functional status among segregating V segments might be attributable to linkage disequilibrium, but an unknown experimental factor could not be ruled out. HLA typing was unavailable for some donors at each locus, so association tests used only the typed subset. Strong co-occurrence of HLA alleles, especially DR and DQ, made assigning TCR associations to individual alleles difficult. In an earlier analysis of 450 to 750 of the donors, most TCR beta V segments appeared in productive rearrangements about 87% or about 30% of the time, broadly matching IMGT annotations. According to a later analysis, most CMV-associated TCR beta chains appeared to be HLA-restricted, and the HLA associations seemed to be driven largely by CMV exposure. A group of highly shared sequence variants was considered likely to be a technical artifact of the sequencing pipeline.

The cohort comprised fewer than 700 healthy bone marrow donors. Cohort members were all nominally healthy when sampled, although unrecorded immune exposures were likely present. The donor was CMV seronegative and belonged to the group of 380 or so seronegative cohort members. Each donor provided a peripheral blood sample, and peripheral blood mononuclear cells were used for TCR beta sequencing. Genomic DNA was extracted from the blood cell samples with the Qiagen DNeasy Blood Extraction Kit. With respect to this clone: This clone's antigen is unknown. Base qualities were left out, and no much larger clone turns up one base away.

The method behind the library was the immunoSEQ multiplex PCR assay. A mixture of 60 forward primers for TCR Vbeta segments and 13 reverse primers for TCR Jbeta segments was used in the multiplex PCR. The CDR3 region of rearranged TCR beta genes was amplified from genomic DNA by a multiplex PCR assay. On the Illumina HiSeq System, the amplified TCR beta libraries were sequenced as 87-base-pair reads. The published analysis was carried out like this. Across the roughly 670 repertoires, a later analysis counted some 80 million unique TCR beta chains, approximately 12 million of which were shared by at least two donors. Raw reads were error-corrected and collapsed into unique sequences by a nearest-neighbor algorithm in which closely related sequences were merged to remove PCR and sequencing errors. Alignment of CDR3 sequences to IMGT reference sequences was used to assign V, D and J gene segments. For a sequence to be retained, at least a six-nucleotide match to both a V gene segment and a J gene segment was required. Rearrangements were called productive when the CDR3 lacked stop codons and stayed in frame with V and J; all others were non-productive. CDR3 was defined according to IMGT convention as the region running from the second conserved V-encoded cysteine to the conserved J-encoded phenylalanine. Sequences without an unambiguous match to a single V gene segment were excluded from the earlier analysis of about 630 of the donors. An earlier analysis of a few hundred of the donors classified V segments as functional when productive rearrangements were above 56.7% and as segregating when the standard deviation between donors was above 5%. A statistical classification framework was built for diagnosing cytomegalovirus status from the catalog of TCR beta chain sequences. A later analysis assigned V and J genes by comparing TCR nucleotide sequences with IMGT/GENE-DB human TR gene sequences. A later analysis assigned CDR3 sequences and most-parsimonious VDJ recombination scenarios with the TCRdist pipeline. In a later analysis, each TCR beta chain was defined by its CDR3 amino acid sequence together with its V-gene family, and reads lacking a unique V-gene family were excluded. To address suspected cross-contamination and a sequencing artifact, a later analysis removed around 590 highly shared, low-generation-probability nucleotide sequences. In a later analysis, a clonal expansion index for each public chain was calculated from normalized within-repertoire ranks of inferred template counts. In a later analysis, generation probabilities were computed using a VDJ recombination model fitted to out-of-frame rearrangements, and the results were checked against IGoR. Hypergeometric tests were used in a later analysis to score TCR-TCR, TCR-HLA and TCR-CMV co-occurrence, with a repertoire-size bias correction applied to the TCR pairs. False discovery rates were estimated in a later analysis by permuting HLA or CMV assignments 20 times. In a later analysis, co-occurring TCRs were grouped using DBSCAN, with TCRdist sequence similarity added in when clustering inside HLA-allele-positive subsets. Co-occurrence clustering excluded repertoires with fewer than 30,000 or more than 120,000 public chains, plus five with anomalous nucleotide sharing. TCRdb stores this immuneACCESS table with in-frame sequences only. Part of the clones is absent; in the studies checked, under half of the shortfall reflects unresolved V genes, and no reason is known for the rest. V and J calls and clone size are given by that table; D and trimming were obtained from the DNA. A total of fewer than 90,000 clones appear in this sample, over 75% of them only once. The top ten clones comprise about 6% of the sample.

The V and J segments used are TRBV9 and TRBJ2-5; 11 junctional bases match TRBD2. The receptor's source is a female donor in good health and CMV-seronegative. The sample was PBMCs. The sequence in DNA is TGTGCCAGCAGCGTACGGGGGACTAGCGGCCAGGAGACCCAGTACTTC. It translates to CASSVRGTSGQETQYF.